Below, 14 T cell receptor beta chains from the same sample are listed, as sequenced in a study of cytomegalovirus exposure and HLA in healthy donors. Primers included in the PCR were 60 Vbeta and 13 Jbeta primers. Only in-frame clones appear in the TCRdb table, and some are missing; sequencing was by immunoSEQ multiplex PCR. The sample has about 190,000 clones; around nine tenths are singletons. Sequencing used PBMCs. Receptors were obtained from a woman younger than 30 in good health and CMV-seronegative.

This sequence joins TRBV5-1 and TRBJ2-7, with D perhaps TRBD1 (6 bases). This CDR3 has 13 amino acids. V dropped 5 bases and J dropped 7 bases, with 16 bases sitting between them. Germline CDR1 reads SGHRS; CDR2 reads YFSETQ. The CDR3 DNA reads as TGCGCCAGCAGGGAACAGGGATCGGGTGAGCAGTACTTC. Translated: CASREQGSGEQYF.

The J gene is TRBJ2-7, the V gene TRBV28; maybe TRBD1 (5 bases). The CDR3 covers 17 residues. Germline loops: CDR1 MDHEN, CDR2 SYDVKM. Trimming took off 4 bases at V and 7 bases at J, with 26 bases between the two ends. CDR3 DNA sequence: TGTGCCAGCAGTTCGGCCCCCGGTAGGGGCCCGAAAGAGGAGCAGTACTTC. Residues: CASSSAPGRGPKEEQYF. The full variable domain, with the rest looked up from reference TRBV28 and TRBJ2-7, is DVKVTQSSRYLVKRTGEKVFLECVQDMDHENMFWYRQDPGLGLRLIYFSYDVKMKEKGDIPEGYSVSREKKERFSLILESASTNQTSMYLCASSSAPGRGPKEEQYFGPGTRLTVT.

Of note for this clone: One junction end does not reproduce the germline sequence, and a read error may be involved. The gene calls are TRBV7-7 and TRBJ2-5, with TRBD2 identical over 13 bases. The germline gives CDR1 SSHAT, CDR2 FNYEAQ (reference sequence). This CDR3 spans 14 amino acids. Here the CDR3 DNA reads TGTGCTAGCAGCGGGACTAGCGGGAAAGAGACCCAGTACTTC. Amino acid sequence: CASSGTSGKETQYF.

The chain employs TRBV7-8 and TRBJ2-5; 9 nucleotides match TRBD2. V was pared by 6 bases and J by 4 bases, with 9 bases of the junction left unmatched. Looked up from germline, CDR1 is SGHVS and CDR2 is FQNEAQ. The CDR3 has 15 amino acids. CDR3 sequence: CASREFQAGGETQYF. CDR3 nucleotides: TGTGCCAGCAGGGAATTCCAAGCGGGGGGAGAGACCCAGTACTTC.

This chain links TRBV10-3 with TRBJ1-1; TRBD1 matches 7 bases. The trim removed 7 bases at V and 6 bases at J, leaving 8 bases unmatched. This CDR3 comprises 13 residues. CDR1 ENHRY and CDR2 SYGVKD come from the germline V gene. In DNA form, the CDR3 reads TGTGCCATCAAGCCGACAGGGTACCCTGAAGCTTTCTTT. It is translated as CAIKPTGYPEAFF.

Here the CDR3 reads CASSSLGAGPRDIEAFF. In DNA form, the CDR3 reads TGTGCCAGCAGTTCCCTCGGAGCAGGGCCGAGGGACATTGAAGCTTTCTTT. The chain uses TRBV27 and TRBJ1-1, with D perhaps TRBD1 (6 bases). The germline CDR1 and CDR2 sequences are MNHEY and SMNVEV (reference sequence). The V end lost 4 bases, the J end lost 7 bases, and 25 bases lay between the germline ends. The CDR3 sequence is 17 residues long.

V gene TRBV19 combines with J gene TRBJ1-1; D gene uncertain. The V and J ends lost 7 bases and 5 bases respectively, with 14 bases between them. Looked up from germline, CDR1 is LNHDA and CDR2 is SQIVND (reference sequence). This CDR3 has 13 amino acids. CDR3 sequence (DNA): TGTGCCAGTACATTCCCCAGCAGGACTGAAGCTTTCTTT. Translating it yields CASTFPSRTEAFF.

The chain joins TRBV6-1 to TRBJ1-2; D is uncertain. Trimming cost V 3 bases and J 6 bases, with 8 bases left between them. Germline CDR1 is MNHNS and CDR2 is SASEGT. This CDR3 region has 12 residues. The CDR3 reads CASSDDYDGYTF. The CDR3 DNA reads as TGTGCCAGCAGTGATGACTACGATGGCTACACCTTC.

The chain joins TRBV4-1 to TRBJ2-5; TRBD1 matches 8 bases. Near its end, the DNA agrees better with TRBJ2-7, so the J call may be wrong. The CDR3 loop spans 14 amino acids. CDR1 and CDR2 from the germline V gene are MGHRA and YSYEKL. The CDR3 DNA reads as TGCGCCAGCAGCCAAACGACAGGGGCCTACGAGCAGTACTTC. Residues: CASSQTTGAYEQYF.

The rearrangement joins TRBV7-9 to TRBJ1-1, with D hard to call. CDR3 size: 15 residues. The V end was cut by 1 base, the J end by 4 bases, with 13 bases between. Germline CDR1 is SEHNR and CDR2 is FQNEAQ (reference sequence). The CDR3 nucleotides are TGTGCCAGCAGCTTAGAATCAGTAGGGAGCACTGAAGCTTTCTTT. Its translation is CASSLESVGSTEAFF.

The CDR3: CASTLTGAYEQYF. Written as DNA, the CDR3 is TGTGCCAGCACCCTGACAGGGGCCTACGAGCAGTACTTC. V and J are TRBV6-6 and TRBJ2-7, with 8 bases lining up with TRBD1. The CDR3 is 13 residues long. J was trimmed by 2 bases and V by 7 bases; bases with no gene match: 4. Germline assignment: CDR1 MNHNY and CDR2 SVGAGI (reference sequence).

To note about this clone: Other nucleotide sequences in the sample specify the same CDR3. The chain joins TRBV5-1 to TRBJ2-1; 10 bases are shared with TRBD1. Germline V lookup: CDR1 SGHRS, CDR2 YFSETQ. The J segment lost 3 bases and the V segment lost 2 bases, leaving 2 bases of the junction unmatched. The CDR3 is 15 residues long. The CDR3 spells CASSLGQGVYNEQFF. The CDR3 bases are TGCGCCAGCAGCTTAGGACAGGGGGTCTACAATGAGCAGTTCTTC.

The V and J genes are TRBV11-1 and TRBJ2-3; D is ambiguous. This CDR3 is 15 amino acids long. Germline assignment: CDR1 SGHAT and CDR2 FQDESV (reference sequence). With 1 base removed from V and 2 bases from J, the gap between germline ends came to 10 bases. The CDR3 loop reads CASSLGPRNTDTQYF. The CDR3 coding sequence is TGTGCCAGCAGCTTAGGGCCCAGGAACACAGATACGCAGTATTTT. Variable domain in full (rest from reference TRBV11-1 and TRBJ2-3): EAEVAQSPRYKITEKSQAVAFWCDPISGHATLYWYRQILGQGPELLVQFQDESVVDDSQLPKDRFSAERLKGVDSTLKIQPAELGDSAMYLCASSLGPRNTDTQYFGPGTRLTVL.

The chain's CDR3 is CASGLSGGAHTEAFF. The CDR3 DNA reads as TGTGCTAGTGGTCTGTCCGGAGGGGCGCACACTGAAGCTTTCTTT. The V and J genes are TRBV12-5 and TRBJ1-1; D perhaps matches TRBD1 (5 bases). This CDR3 has 15 amino acids. Germline CDR1 is LGHNT and CDR2 is FRNRAP. The ends were cut back, 5 bases at V and 3 bases at J, with 16 bases in the middle.